This TCR beta chain was recorded in a study of blood T cells in healthy people across ages. This CDR3 comprises 14 residues. Germline V gives CDR1 SNHLY, CDR2 FYNNEI. V lost 1 base, J lost 2 bases, and 9 bases lay in between. Then a second PCR, running about 6 to 11 cycles, was carried out with a sample-barcoded 5' primer and a J-beta primer mix. Each CDR3 protein gets one entry after TCRdb re-called the 5' RACE reads with MiXCR. The table lists around 1.5 million distinct CDR3 sequences, 42% of them singletons. Regarding the study as a whole: Significant beta diversity loss was already apparent by age roughly 43, declining roughly linearly. CMV status of donors was not determined, possibly confounding expanded clonotype changes. Diversity was higher, and naive CD4+ cells more numerous, in long-lived donors than in aged donors.

Turning to this clonotype: What it binds is unknown.

The sequenced sample was blood. The sequence derives from a woman between 18 and 29 years old in good health. The chain carries TRBV2 and TRBJ2-7; D call uncertain. CDR3 sequence reads: CASSEGNFPYEQYF. The CDR3 DNA sequence: TGTGCCAGCAGTGAAGGGAACTTCCCCTACGAGCAGTACTTC.